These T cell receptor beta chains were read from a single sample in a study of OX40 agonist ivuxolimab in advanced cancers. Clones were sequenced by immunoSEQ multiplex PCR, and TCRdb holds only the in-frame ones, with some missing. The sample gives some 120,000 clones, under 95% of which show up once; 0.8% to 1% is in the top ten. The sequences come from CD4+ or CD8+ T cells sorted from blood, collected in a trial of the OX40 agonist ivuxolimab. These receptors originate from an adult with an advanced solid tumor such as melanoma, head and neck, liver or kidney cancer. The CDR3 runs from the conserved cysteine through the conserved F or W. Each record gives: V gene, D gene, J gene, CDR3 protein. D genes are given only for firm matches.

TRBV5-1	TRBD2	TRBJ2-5	CASWAGLADGGTQYF
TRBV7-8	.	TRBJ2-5	CASSRGTGLIGETQYF
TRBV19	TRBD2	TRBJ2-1	CASSSLAGGRYNEQFF
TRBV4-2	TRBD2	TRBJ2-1	CASSQDLSGAYNEQFF
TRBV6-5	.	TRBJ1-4	CASSPRGTNEKLFF
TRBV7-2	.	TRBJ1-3	CATQRGPRNTIYF
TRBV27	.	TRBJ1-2	CASSFFANYGYTF
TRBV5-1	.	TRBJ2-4	CASSLLGGLQNIQYF
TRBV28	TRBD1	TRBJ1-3	CASSVDRGYGNTIYF
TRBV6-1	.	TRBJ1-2	CASSEVSGFSNYGYTF
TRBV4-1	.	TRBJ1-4	CASSQDRAEKLFF
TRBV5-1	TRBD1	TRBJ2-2	CASSLVLRGRVTGELFF
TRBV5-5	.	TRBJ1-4	CASVLSATNEKLFF
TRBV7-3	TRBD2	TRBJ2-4	CASSLAGGRGNIQYF
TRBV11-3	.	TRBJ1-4	CASRVQGSEEKLFF
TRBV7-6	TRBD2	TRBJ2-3	CASSKGLAGTDTQYF
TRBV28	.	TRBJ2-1	CASSRQRASDEQFF
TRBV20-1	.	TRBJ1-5	CSANTAGLQHF
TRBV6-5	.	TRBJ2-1	CASSYSGLAEQFF
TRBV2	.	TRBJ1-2	CASSGVNYGYTF
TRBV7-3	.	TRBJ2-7	CASSPDRQGLKQYF
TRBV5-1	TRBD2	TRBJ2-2	CASSLGLAGANTGELFF
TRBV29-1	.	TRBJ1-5	CSVEGVGGEPQHF
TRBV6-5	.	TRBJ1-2	CASSYSSALTGNFYTF
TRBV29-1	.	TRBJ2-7	CSVSSHRGQYF
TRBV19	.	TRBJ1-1	CASSISVNTEAFF
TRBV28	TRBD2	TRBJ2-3	CASSPFPGLAENTDTQYF
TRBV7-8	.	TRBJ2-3	CASSSRDFATDTQYF
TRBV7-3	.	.	CASSPYGTGWGSEQYF
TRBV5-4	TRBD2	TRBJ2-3	CASSPAGTRGSDTQYF
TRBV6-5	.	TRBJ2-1	CEAGQNEQFF
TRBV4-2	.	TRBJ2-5	CASSQNSGVTHETQYF
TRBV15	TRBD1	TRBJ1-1	CATGQDRTEAFF
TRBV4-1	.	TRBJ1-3	CASSQERVQALSGNTIYF
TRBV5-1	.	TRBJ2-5	CASSLQPEETQYF
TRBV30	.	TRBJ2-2	CAWSPPDIDTGELFF
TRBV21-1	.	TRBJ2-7	CASSPSPRTGATYLSSYEQYF
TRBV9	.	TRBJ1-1	CASSFSTGNTEAFF
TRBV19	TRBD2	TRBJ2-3	CASSHSTGLAGERDTQYF
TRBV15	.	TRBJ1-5	CATSRVVGSSNQPQHF
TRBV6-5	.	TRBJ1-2	CASSYSRIGEGYTF
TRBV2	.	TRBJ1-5	CASRGGGYSNQPQHF
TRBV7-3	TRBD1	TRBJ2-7	CASSSPTGSSYEQYF
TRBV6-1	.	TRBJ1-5	CASVHRDLGQPQHF
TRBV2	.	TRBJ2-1	CASSLYNEQFF
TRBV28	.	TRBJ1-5	CASSLGGRNQPQHF
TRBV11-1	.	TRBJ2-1	CASSLAGVSNPNEQFF
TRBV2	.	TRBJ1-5	CASSEFQFNQPQHF
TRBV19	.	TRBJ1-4	CASSIELRGATNEKLFF
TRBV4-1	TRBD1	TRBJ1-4	CASSASGQGYEKLFF
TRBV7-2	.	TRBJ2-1	CASSLVGTFKFF
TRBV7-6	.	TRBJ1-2	CASSLAGGVYGYTF
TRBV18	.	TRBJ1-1	CASSPVGGANTEAFF